The entry below gives a single T cell receptor beta chain sequence along with its context. These data are taken from a study of blood T cell repertoires in COVID-19. TCRdb's copy holds only in-frame clones and misses some; the assay was immunoSEQ multiplex PCR. The sample lists approximately 35,000 clones; over 75% were seen once. The CDR3 runs 17 residues. V is TRBV12-2 and J is TRBJ2-1; the D call in the table, TRBD2, was not verified against the DNA. TRBV12-2 is given as a pseudogene. The receptor was isolated from a man in his 60s with active COVID-19. Source material: peripheral blood. The CDR3 is CASRFPVPGLNYNEQFF. The CDR3 DNA reads as TGTGCAAGTCGCTTCCCCGTACCGGGACTAAATTACAATGAGCAGTTCTTC.